This is a list of T cell receptor beta chains from one sample in a study of T cell responses to AZD1222 COVID-19 vaccine. TCRdb's table, derived via immunoSEQ multiplex PCR, lists solely in-frame clones and lacks some. The table has about 97,000 clones, 88% seen once. This specimen was peripheral blood, taken on day 0 of AZD1222 vaccination. Receptors originate from an adult in good health. The conserved cysteine and the conserved F or W are not part of the CDR3 here.

TRBV18	14	TRBJ2-1	ASSSMAVRSYNEQF
TRBV24-1	13	TRBJ2-2	ATSDSDSYTGELF
TRBV29-1	14	TRBJ2-7	SVERANEGSSYEQY
TRBV3-1/TRBV3-2	14	TRBJ2-5	ASSQDGAGIQETQY
TRBV19	10	TRBJ2-7	ASSIPQYEQY
TRBV11-2	17	TRBJ1-1	ASSPLAGGHDPMNTEAF
TRBV30	12	TRBJ1-5	AWSYRAGNQPQH
TRBV2	16	TRBJ2-3	ASSEARLAGGVSDTQY
TRBV4-1	14	TRBJ2-7	ASSHMFTGRSYEQY
TRBV19	13	TRBJ2-6	ASTRGGSGANVLT
TRBV30	11	TRBJ1-1	ALQERLSTEAF
TRBV7-9	14	TRBJ1-1	ASKGTTGPTGTEAF
TRBV6-5	12	TRBJ1-5	ASSPPGFNQPQH
TRBV4-1	16	TRBJ2-7	ASSPSAGGQGYADEQY
TRBV6-2/TRBV6-3	13	TRBJ2-7	ASSQLLGGADEQY
TRBV27	13	TRBJ1-1	ASSASGGRGTEAF
TRBV19	12	TRBJ2-2	ASRDQKDTGELF
TRBV30	12	TRBJ2-7	AWSAGTSSYEQY
TRBV19	17	TRBJ1-5	ASSRGRGQGQYSNQPQH